These 9 T cell receptor beta chains share one sample of origin, sequenced in a study of blood T cells in healthy people across ages. It was with a sample-barcoded 5' primer and a J-beta primer mix that a second PCR of roughly 7 to 12 cycles was run. Using its own MiXCR run on the 5' RACE reads, TCRdb lists one record per CDR3 protein. Here the sample spans approximately 2,000,000 distinct CDR3 sequences, around 42% being singletons. Sequencing input: blood. All receptors derive from a human donor in good health.

The rearrangement uses TRBV12-3 or TRBV12-4 and TRBJ1-6; maybe TRBD1 (5 bases). This CDR3 contains 14 residues. V was trimmed by 1 base and J by 10 bases, leaving 11 bases between them. In DNA form, the CDR3 reads TGTGCCAGCAGTTTAGAGCGGGGGTACTCACCCCTCCACTTT. Amino acid sequence: CASSLERGYSPLHF.

This clonotype was seen only a few times. This chain joins TRBV12-3 or TRBV12-4 and TRBJ2-3; D uncertain. There are 13 residues in the CDR3. Trimming took off 3 bases at V and 4 bases at J, with 8 bases between the two ends. CDR3 sequence reads: CASSFARSDTQYF. The CDR3 DNA reads as TGTGCCAGCAGTTTTGCCCGGTCAGATACGCAGTATTTT.

This chain links TRBV7-9 with TRBJ2-3; 8 bases match TRBD2. The CDR3 is 16 amino acids. Germline CDR1 is SEHNR and CDR2 is FQNEAQ (reference sequence). Losses at the gene ends were 3 bases for V and 4 bases for J; bases not matched to a gene: 9. The CDR3 DNA reads as TGTGCCAGCAGCTTCGTGGTCGGGAGGGGATCAGATACGCAGTATTTT. This translates into CASSFVVGRGSDTQYF. Looking up the rest from reference TRBV7-9 and TRBJ2-3 gives the full variable domain: DTGVSQNPRHKITKRGQNVTFRCDPISEHNRLYWYRQTLGQGPEFLTYFQNEAQLEKSRLLSDRFSAERPKGSFSTLEIQRTEQGDSAMYLCASSFVVGRGSDTQYFGPGTRLTVL.

CDR3 DNA: TGCAGTGCTATTCTCCAAGAGACCCAGTACTTC. It is translated as CSAILQETQYF. The chain employs TRBV20-1 and TRBJ2-5; D not certain. CDR3 size: 11 residues. V lost 4 bases and J 1 base, leaving 4 bases between the germline ends. Germline V gene sequence: CDR1 DFQATT, CDR2 SNEGSKA (reference sequence).

V usage is TRBV12-3 or TRBV12-4 and J usage is TRBJ1-4; 8 bases fit TRBD1. V lost 6 bases to trimming and J lost 11 bases; unmatched junction nucleotides: 14. The CDR3 sequence is 15 residues long. The chain's CDR3 is CASRHETGVVDKLFF. CDR3 nucleotides: TGTGCCAGCAGACACGAGACAGGGGTGGTTGACAAACTGTTTTTT.

About this clonotype itself: Mismatch with germline at one junction end may stem from a read error. The chain couples TRBV6-1 to TRBJ2-6, with TRBD1 matching over 8 bases. CDR1 and CDR2 from the germline V gene are MNHNS and SASEGT. This CDR3 has 17 amino acids. DNA of the CDR3: TGTGCCGGCAGTAGGACAGGGAAGCCCTCTGGGGCCAACGTCCTGACTTTC. Its translation: CAGSRTGKPSGANVLTF.

The chain carries TRBV3-1 and TRBJ2-7; D is perhaps TRBD1 (5 bases). Trimming cost V 2 bases and J 3 bases, with 14 bases left between them. The CDR3 runs to 15 residues. Germline loops: CDR1 LGHDT, CDR2 YNNKEL (reference sequence). CDR3 DNA: TGTGCCAGCAGCCAAACGTACGATAGGGGCTACGAGCAGTACTTC. Its translation is CASSQTYDRGYEQYF.

This clonotype was recorded at least ten times. V usage is TRBV4-1 and J usage is TRBJ1-2; TRBD1 might be the D (5 bases). Per germline, CDR1 MGHRA and CDR2 YSYEKL. This CDR3 region has 15 residues. The V end lost 1 base, the J end lost 3 bases, and 12 bases lay between the germline ends. Here the CDR3 DNA reads TGCGCCAGCAGCCAAGGGGGGACGGCAGACTATGGCTACACCTTC. It codes for CASSQGGTADYGYTF.

There are a few counts of this clonotype. The rearrangement links TRBV10-3 to TRBJ2-1; 9 nucleotides align to TRBD2. The CDR3 is 13 residues long. J lost 9 bases, V lost 4 bases, and 4 bases had no gene match. CDR1 and CDR2 (germline): ENHRY, SYGVKD. The DNA of the CDR3 is TGTGCCATCAGTGGGGCGGGGGGGCCTGAGCAGTTCTTC. Residues: CAISGAGGPEQFF.